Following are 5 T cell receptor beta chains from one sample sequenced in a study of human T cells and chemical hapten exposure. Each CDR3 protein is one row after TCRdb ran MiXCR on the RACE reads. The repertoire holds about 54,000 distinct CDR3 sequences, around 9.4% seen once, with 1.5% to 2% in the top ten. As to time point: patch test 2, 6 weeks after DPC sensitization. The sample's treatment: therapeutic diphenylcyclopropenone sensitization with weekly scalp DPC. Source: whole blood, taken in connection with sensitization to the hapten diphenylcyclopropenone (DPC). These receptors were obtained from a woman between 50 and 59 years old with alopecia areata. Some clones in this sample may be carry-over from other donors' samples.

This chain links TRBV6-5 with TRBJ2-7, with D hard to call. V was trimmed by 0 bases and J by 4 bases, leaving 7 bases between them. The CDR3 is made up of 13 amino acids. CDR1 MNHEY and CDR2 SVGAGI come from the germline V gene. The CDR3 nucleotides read TGTGCCAGCAGTTACTCTCGACTGTACGAGCAGTACTTC. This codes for CASSYSRLYEQYF.

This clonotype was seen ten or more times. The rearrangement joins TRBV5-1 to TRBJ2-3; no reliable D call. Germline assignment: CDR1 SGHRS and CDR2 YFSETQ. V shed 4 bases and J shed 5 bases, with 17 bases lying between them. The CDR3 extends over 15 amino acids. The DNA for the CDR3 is TGCGCCAGCAGCCCTGGCGCCCCGGGCGGAGATACGCAGTATTTT. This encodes CASSPGAPGGDTQYF.

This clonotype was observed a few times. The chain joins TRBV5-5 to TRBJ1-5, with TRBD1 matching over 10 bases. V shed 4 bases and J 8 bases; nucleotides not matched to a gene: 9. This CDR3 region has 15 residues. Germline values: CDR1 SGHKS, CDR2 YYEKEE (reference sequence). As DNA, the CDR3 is TGTGCCAGCAGCGTGCGAGGGACAGGGGCCGAGCCCCAGCATTTT. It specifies CASSVRGTGAEPQHF.

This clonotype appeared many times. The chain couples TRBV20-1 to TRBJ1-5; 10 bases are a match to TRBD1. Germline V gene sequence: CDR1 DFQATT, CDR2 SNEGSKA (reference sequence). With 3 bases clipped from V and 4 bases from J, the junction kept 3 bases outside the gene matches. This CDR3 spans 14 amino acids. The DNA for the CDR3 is TGCAGTGCTAGTCGGACAGGGGGGAATCAGCCCCAGCATTTT. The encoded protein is CSASRTGGNQPQHF.

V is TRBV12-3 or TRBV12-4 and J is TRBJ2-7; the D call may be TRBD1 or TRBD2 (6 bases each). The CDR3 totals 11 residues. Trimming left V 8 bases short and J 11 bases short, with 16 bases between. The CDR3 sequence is CASGDGGREYF. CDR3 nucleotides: TGTGCCAGCGGAGACGGGGGCAGGGAGTACTTC.